This record covers a single T cell receptor beta chain. Its matching antigen is unknown. The data originate from a study of CD8+ T cells in alopecia areata. Study-level results: Scalp sequencing also captures normal skin's resident alphabeta T cells.

Sequencing templates came from extracted RNA that was reverse transcribed into cDNA. TCRdb keeps only in-frame clones here, not all; method: immunoSEQ multiplex PCR. This sample has about 23,000 clones, with around half found just once. Germline CDR1 and CDR2: SGHDN and FVKESK. CDR3 size: 13 residues. Trimming removed 0 bases from V and 9 bases from J, with 12 bases in between. The sequenced sample was NKG2D-high CD8+ T cells sorted from blood. The chain couples TRBV14 to TRBJ2-7, with D maybe TRBD1 (5 bases). This sequence was found in a human donor with alopecia areata. The CDR3 coding sequence is TGTGCCAGCAGCCAAGATCTCCCAGGGTGGCAGTACTTC. This gives the protein CASSQDLPGWQYF.